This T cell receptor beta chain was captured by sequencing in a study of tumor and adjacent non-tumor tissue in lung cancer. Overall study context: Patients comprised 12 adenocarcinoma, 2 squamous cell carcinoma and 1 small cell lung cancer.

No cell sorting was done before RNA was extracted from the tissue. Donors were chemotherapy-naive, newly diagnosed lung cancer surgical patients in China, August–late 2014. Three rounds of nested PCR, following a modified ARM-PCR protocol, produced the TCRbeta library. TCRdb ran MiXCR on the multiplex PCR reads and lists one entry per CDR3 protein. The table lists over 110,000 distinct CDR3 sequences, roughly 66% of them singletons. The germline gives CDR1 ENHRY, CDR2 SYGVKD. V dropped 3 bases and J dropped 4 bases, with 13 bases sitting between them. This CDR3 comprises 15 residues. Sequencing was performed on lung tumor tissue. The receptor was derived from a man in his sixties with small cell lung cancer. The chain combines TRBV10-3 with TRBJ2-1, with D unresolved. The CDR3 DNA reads TGTGCCATCAGTGAAGAGACCACCAAATACAATGAGCAGTTCTTC. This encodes CAISEETTKYNEQFF.